Listed here are 24 T cell receptor beta chains from one sample, sequenced in a study of blood T cell repertoires in COVID-19. Some clones are missing from TCRdb's copy, which holds only in-frame ones; the method was immunoSEQ multiplex PCR. Here the sample spans over 200,000 clones, 65% to 85% being singletons. The specimen was peripheral blood. Receptor source: a man older than 75 with acute or convalescent COVID-19.

The rearrangement links TRBV19 to TRBJ2-5; D possibly corresponds to TRBD2 (7 bases). This CDR3 contains 14 residues. V lost 6 bases, J lost 4 bases, and 15 bases lay in between. Germline lookup yields CDR1 LNHDA and CDR2 SQIVND (reference sequence). CDR3 sequence (DNA): TGTGCCAGTAGCCCGGAGGGGGGGCGAGAGACCCAGTACTTC. It yields the protein CASSPEGGRETQYF.

The chain couples TRBV5-4 to TRBJ2-7, with TRBD1 identical over 8 bases. Germline V gives CDR1 SGHNT, CDR2 YYREEE (reference sequence). CDR3 length: 15 amino acids. V was clipped by 4 bases and J by 0 bases; unmatched bases: 6. The CDR3 DNA sequence: TGTGCCAGCAGCCCCAGGACAGGGACCTCCTACGAGCAGTACTTC. It encodes CASSPRTGTSYEQYF.

This chain uses TRBV19 with TRBJ1-1, with TRBD1 identical over 8 bases. Germline CDR1 is LNHDA and CDR2 is SQIVND (reference sequence). V shed 2 bases and J 5 bases; nucleotides not matched to a gene: 4. The length of the CDR3 is 14 residues. The CDR3 DNA reads TGTGCCAGTAGTATACTAACAGGGGGAACTGAAGCTTTCTTT. It encodes CASSILTGGTEAFF.

This chain connects TRBV2 to TRBJ2-5; the match to TRBD2 covers 9 bases. The CDR3 extends over 15 amino acids. After removal of 3 bases from V and 5 bases from J, the junction contained 7 bases not matched to a gene. The germline V gene has CDR1 SNHLY and CDR2 FYNNEI. CDR3 residues: CASSDGAGGGETQYF. In DNA form, the CDR3 reads TGTGCCAGCAGTGATGGAGCGGGAGGTGGCGAGACCCAGTACTTC.

V is TRBV7-9 and J is TRBJ2-5; maybe TRBD2 (6 bases). CDR3 length: 15 residues. Looked up from germline, CDR1 is SEHNR and CDR2 is FQNEAQ (reference sequence). With 3 bases removed from V and 5 bases from J, the gap between germline ends came to 16 bases. In DNA, the CDR3 is TGTGCCAGCAGCTTTTTGGAACTAGCCGGGGAGACCCAGTACTTC. This translates into CASSFLELAGETQYF.

The gene calls are TRBV5-8 and TRBJ2-5; D may be TRBD1 (5 bases). V was pared by 3 bases and J by 5 bases, with 14 bases between. The CDR3 has 14 amino acids. Looked up from germline, CDR1 is SGHTS and CDR2 is YDEGEE. CDR3 in amino acids: CASSSDLGVETQYF. For the CDR3, the DNA is TGTGCCAGCAGCTCCGATCTAGGGGTCGAGACCCAGTACTTC.

The gene calls are TRBV5-1 and TRBJ1-5; D is ambiguous. CDR1 and CDR2 from the germline V gene are SGHRS and YFSETQ. The CDR3 runs 15 residues. V was pared by 3 bases and J by 2 bases, with 12 bases between. In DNA form, the CDR3 reads TGCGCCAGCAGCTCAGAGGGTCTTGGCAATCAGCCCCAGCATTTT. It codes for CASSSEGLGNQPQHF.

The rearrangement joins TRBV5-4 to TRBJ1-3, with no clear D. V was pared by 4 bases and J by 0 bases, with 11 bases between. The CDR3 is 15 amino acids. CDR1 is SGHNT, CDR2 YYREEE, per germline (reference sequence). The CDR3 DNA follows: TGTGCCAGCAGCGACGCGCGGATCTCTGGAAACACCATATATTTT. Its protein product is CASSDARISGNTIYF.

The chain has TRBV11-1 and TRBJ1-1; D might be TRBD1 (5 bases). V was trimmed by 4 bases and J by 0 bases, leaving 12 bases between them. The CDR3 spans 15 residues. Germline loops: CDR1 SGHAT, CDR2 FQDESV (reference sequence). The CDR3 bases are TGTGCCAGCAGCTCAGGGCAGATAATGAACACTGAAGCTTTCTTT. Residues: CASSSGQIMNTEAFF.

This chain uses TRBV11-2 with TRBJ1-3; 7 bases align to TRBD1. V lost 1 base, J lost 0 bases, and 0 bases stayed unmatched. Germline CDR1 reads SGHAT; CDR2 reads FQNNGV. This CDR3 spans 15 amino acids. The CDR3 bases are TGTGCCAGCAGCTTAGCAGGGGGCTCTGGAAACACCATATATTTT. Its translation is CASSLAGGSGNTIYF.

This chain links TRBV4-1 with TRBJ1-1; TRBD1 agrees at 8 bases. The CDR3 loop spans 15 amino acids. The ends lost 2 bases at V and 1 base at J; junction bases unmatched: 3. Germline lookup yields CDR1 MGHRA and CDR2 YSYEKL. CDR3: CASSQTGGSNTEAFF. The CDR3 bases are TGCGCCAGCAGCCAAACAGGGGGTTCGAACACTGAAGCTTTCTTT.

The chain combines TRBV18 with TRBJ2-1; TRBD2 matches at 9 bases. This CDR3 has 16 residues. Trimming took 3 bases from V and 0 from J; bases not matched to a gene: 3. Germline CDR1 is KGHSH and CDR2 is LQKENI. DNA for the CDR3: TGTGCCAGCTCACCTGCTAGCGGGGCCTCCTACAATGAGCAGTTCTTC. Translation gives CASSPASGASYNEQFF. Full variable domain (missing parts from reference TRBV18 and TRBJ2-1): NAGVMQNPRHLVRRRGQEARLRCSPMKGHSHVYWYRQLPEEGLKFMVYLQKENIIDESGMPKERFSAEFPKEGPSILRIQQVVRGDSAAYFCASSPASGASYNEQFFGPGTRLTVL.

This chain joins TRBV18 and TRBJ1-6; D may be TRBD1 (6 bases). The CDR3 loop spans 15 amino acids. The germline V gene encodes CDR1 KGHSH and CDR2 LQKENI. Trimming cost V 4 bases and J 9 bases, with 16 bases left between them. CDR3 sequence: CASSLPGTRLSPLHF. CDR3 nucleotides: TGTGCCAGCTCACTGCCCGGGACACGTCTTTCACCCCTCCACTTT.

There are a few counts of this clone. The chain carries TRBV19 and TRBJ1-5; the D is unclear. Germline V lookup: CDR1 LNHDA, CDR2 SQIVND (reference sequence). With 8 bases removed from V and 0 bases from J, the gap between germline ends came to 8 bases. This CDR3 is 13 amino acids long. The chain's CDR3 is CASGGNSNQPQHF. As DNA, the CDR3 is TGTGCCAGTGGAGGGAATAGCAATCAGCCCCAGCATTTT.

The chain uses TRBV6-1 and TRBJ1-2; D is unresolved. V lost 1 base to trimming and J lost 1 base, with 13 bases between them. The CDR3 covers 16 residues. CDR1 MNHNS and CDR2 SASEGT come from the germline V gene. CDR3 sequence (DNA): TGTGCCAGCAGTGAAGGAGCAGGTCCCCTTAACTATGGCTACACCTTC. Encoded protein: CASSEGAGPLNYGYTF.

V and J are TRBV6-4 and TRBJ2-2; possibly TRBD2 for D (6 bases). The CDR3 is made up of 14 amino acids. Germline CDR1 is MRHNA and CDR2 is SNTAGT. V gave up 6 bases and J gave up 5 bases, with 13 bases separating them. The DNA of the CDR3 is TGTGCCAGCAGCCCCGGGGGAGTGACCGGGGAGCTGTTTTTT. Translated: CASSPGGVTGELFF.

The chain links TRBV10-3 to TRBJ1-2; weak D call: TRBD1 (5 bases). This CDR3 region has 13 residues. V shed 0 bases and J shed 8 bases, with 10 bases lying between them. Per the germline V gene, CDR1 is ENHRY and CDR2 is SYGVKD. The CDR3 region is CAISESGQGGYTF. The CDR3 nucleotides read TGTGCCATCAGTGAGTCGGGTCAGGGCGGCTACACCTTC.

The chain combines TRBV5-6 with TRBJ2-4; tentative D call: TRBD2 (6 bases). This CDR3 comprises 16 residues. The germline V and J ends were trimmed by 4 bases and 1 base, with 15 bases remaining between them. Germline loops: CDR1 SGHDT, CDR2 YYEEEE. CDR3 residues: CASSIGLEGAKNIQYF. CDR3 sequence (DNA): TGTGCCAGCAGCATCGGACTGGAGGGGGCCAAAAACATTCAGTACTTC.

The J gene is TRBJ1-6, the V gene TRBV7-2; TRBD1 matches at 9 bases. Germline assignment: CDR1 SGHTA and CDR2 FQGNSA. V dropped 2 bases and J dropped 7; count of bases not matched to a gene: 3. The CDR3 is 15 residues long. CDR3: CASSLRTGENSPLHF. CDR3 sequence (DNA): TGTGCCAGCAGCTTAAGGACAGGGGAAAATTCACCCCTCCACTTT.

The genes are TRBV29-1 and TRBJ2-3; D perhaps matches TRBD1 (5 bases). Trimming took 7 bases from V and 1 from J, leaving 15 bases between them. Germline V gene lookup returns CDR1 SQVTM and CDR2 ANQGSEA. The CDR3 is made up of 14 amino acids. CDR3 DNA sequence: TGCAGCGGACGGACACCTTGGGGCACAGATACGCAGTATTTT. It translates to CSGRTPWGTDTQYF.

The chain has TRBV5-4 and TRBJ2-1, with D possibly TRBD2 on 7 matching bases. The germline gives CDR1 SGHNT, CDR2 YYREEE (reference sequence). CDR3 length: 16 amino acids. Deletions cut 7 bases from V and 2 bases from J, with 19 bases between. The CDR3 here is CASPPVGGGAYNEQFF. In nucleotides, the CDR3 is TGTGCCAGCCCCCCGGTAGGGGGGGGCGCCTACAATGAGCAGTTCTTC.

This chain connects TRBV27 to TRBJ1-2; TRBD1 might be the D (6 bases). Germline V CDR1 and CDR2: MNHEY, SMNVEV (reference sequence). V lost 6 bases to trimming and J lost 2 bases, with 10 bases between them. The CDR3 spans 13 residues. CDR3 in amino acids: CASSLTGNYGYTF. Here the CDR3 DNA reads TGTGCCAGCAGCCTAACAGGGAACTATGGCTACACCTTC.

The gene calls are TRBV6-1 and TRBJ1-1, with 8 bases that match TRBD1. The germline CDR1 and CDR2 sequences are MNHNS and SASEGT. J lost 3 bases, V lost 4 bases, and 10 bases had no gene match. CDR3 size: 16 residues. The CDR3 DNA reads as TGTGCCAGCAGTGTTTCGGCAGGGGGCCGGTACACTGAAGCTTTCTTT. This codes for CASSVSAGGRYTEAFF.

The chain recombines TRBV24-1 with TRBJ2-1; a weak D match, TRBD2 (5 bases). The CDR3 extends over 12 amino acids. CDR1 and CDR2 (germline): KGHDR, SFDVKD. Trimming removed 6 bases at V and 9 bases at J, with 11 bases between. CDR3 loop: CATSHPRGEQFF. In DNA, the CDR3 is TGTGCCACCAGTCACCCCCGGGGTGAGCAGTTCTTC.